The 22 T cell receptor beta chains below all came from one sample that was sequenced in a study of shared clonotypes between healthy human individuals. TCRdb's copy holds only in-frame clones and misses some; the assay was immunoSEQ multiplex PCR. The sample shows about 530,000 clones, approximately 79% of them seen only once. What was sequenced was PBMCs. These receptors came from a woman aged 40-49 years in good health. Some clones in this sample may be carry-over from other donors' samples.

CDR3 protein: CAWSATTYEQYF. Written as DNA, the CDR3 is TGTGCCTGGAGCGCCACGACCTACGAGCAGTACTTC. J is TRBJ2-7 and V is TRBV30; D not certain. The germline CDR1 and CDR2 sequences are GTSNPN and SVGIG (reference sequence). This CDR3 comprises 12 residues. V lost 3 bases, J lost 2 bases, and 8 bases lay in between.

The rearrangement joins TRBV6-1 to TRBJ1-5; 8 nucleotides line up with TRBD1. This CDR3 contains 13 residues. The germline V gene has CDR1 MNHNS and CDR2 SASEGT. The V segment lost 10 bases and the J segment 6 bases; nucleotides outside the gene matches: 8. CDR3: CATEGQEGQPQHF. CDR3 nucleotides: TGTGCCACCGAGGGACAGGAGGGTCAGCCCCAGCATTTT.

This chain connects TRBV27 to TRBJ2-7; TRBD2 aligns across 11 bases. Germline assignment: CDR1 MNHEY and CDR2 SMNVEV (reference sequence). This CDR3 has 14 amino acids. With V trimmed by 6 bases and J by 6 bases, 7 bases remained unmatched. The CDR3 region is CASRPLAGVTEQYF. CDR3 DNA: TGTGCCAGCAGGCCACTAGCGGGAGTAACCGAGCAGTACTTC.

The gene calls are TRBV7-6 and TRBJ2-5; 8 bases fit TRBD2. CDR1 is SGHVS, CDR2 FNYEAQ, per germline. V shed 3 bases, J shed 4 bases, and the junction held 7 bases outside the gene matches. The CDR3 contains 15 residues. CDR3 region: CASSFSGSGTETQYF. DNA of the CDR3: TGTGCCAGCAGCTTTTCGGGTAGCGGGACAGAGACCCAGTACTTC.

The CDR3 nucleotides read TGTGCCAGCAGTAGGGACAGCTGGAATGAGCAGTTCTTC. Its translation: CASSRDSWNEQFF. The chain recombines TRBV2 with TRBJ2-1, with 7 bases matching TRBD1. With V trimmed by 5 bases and J by 7 bases, 5 bases remained unmatched. The CDR3 runs 13 residues. Germline V CDR1 and CDR2: SNHLY, FYNNEI.

The V gene is TRBV28, the J gene TRBJ2-7, with D hard to call. CDR1 and CDR2 from the germline V gene are MDHEN and SYDVKM. V gave up 10 bases and J gave up 2 bases, with 12 bases separating them. There are 12 residues in the CDR3. CDR3 region: CATGSRTYEQYF. The CDR3 DNA reads as TGTGCCACCGGATCTAGAACCTACGAGCAGTACTTC.

The chain combines TRBV9 with TRBJ2-2, with TRBD1 matching over 7 bases. This CDR3 comprises 17 residues. The germline V gene encodes CDR1 SGDLS and CDR2 YYNGEE. V shed 3 bases and J 5 bases; nucleotides not matched to a gene: 13. CDR3 bases: TGTGCCAGCAGCGAATATGACAGGGTTAGTGGAACCGGGGAGCTGTTTTTT. Protein product: CASSEYDRVSGTGELFF.

The rearrangement links TRBV19 to TRBJ1-1; D possibly corresponds to TRBD1 (5 bases). CDR1 is LNHDA, CDR2 SQIVND, per germline (reference sequence). Trimming shortened V by 3 bases and J by 1 base, and 15 bases separated the two germline ends. The CDR3 has 16 amino acids. The CDR3 DNA follows: TGTGCCAGTAGTATCAATGCAGGGATTCCGAACACTGAAGCTTTCTTT. This sequence encodes CASSINAGIPNTEAFF.

This rearrangement joins TRBV19 to TRBJ2-2; a possible D gene is TRBD2 (6 bases). The CDR3 runs 15 residues. Trimming shortened V by 3 bases and J by 6 bases, and 14 bases separated the two germline ends. Germline V gene lookup returns CDR1 LNHDA and CDR2 SQIVND (reference sequence). The DNA of the CDR3 is TGTGCCAGTAGTATCCGCGGGACCCAGGCCGGGGAGCTGTTTTTT. Amino acid sequence: CASSIRGTQAGELFF.

The chain combines TRBV19 with TRBJ2-1, with 7 bases fitting TRBD2. The CDR3 loop spans 18 amino acids. CDR1 and CDR2 from the germline V gene are LNHDA and SQIVND (reference sequence). The trim removed 3 bases at V and 2 bases at J, leaving 13 bases unmatched. The CDR3 region has the DNA TGTGCCAGTAGTATTCGGACTACAGGCGGGAGTACCTACAATGAGCAGTTCTTC. It encodes CASSIRTTGGSTYNEQFF.

This clone has a single count. J is TRBJ1-6 and V is TRBV28, with D maybe TRBD1 (5 bases). The V end lost 6 bases, the J end lost 2 bases, and 14 bases lay between the germline ends. The CDR3 has 16 amino acids. In germline, CDR1 is MDHEN, CDR2 SYDVKM. The CDR3 DNA is TGTGCCAGCAGCCCGATGAGAGGGGCCTATAATTCACCCCTCCACTTT. Its protein product is CASSPMRGAYNSPLHF.

The rearrangement uses TRBV7-3 and TRBJ2-7, with D possibly matching TRBD1 (5 bases). V was pared by 5 bases and J by 2 bases, with 16 bases between. CDR3 length equals 15 residues. Germline CDR1 and CDR2: SGHTA and FQGTGA. CDR3 DNA: TGTGCCAGCAGCCCGAACCCTGGCAGGGCCTACGAGCAGTACTTC. Amino acid sequence: CASSPNPGRAYEQYF.

The chain joins TRBV18 to TRBJ2-5, with D possibly being TRBD1 (6 bases). The CDR3 sequence is 15 residues long. Germline V gives CDR1 KGHSH, CDR2 LQKENI. Trimming pared 5 bases from V and 1 base from J, leaving 14 bases between. The CDR3 nucleotides are TGTGCCAGCTCAACCTCAGGGGCATCCCAAGAGACCCAGTACTTC. It specifies CASSTSGASQETQYF.

The genes are TRBV27 and TRBJ2-6; 7 bases align to TRBD2. This CDR3 is 15 amino acids long. Trimming removed 8 bases from V and 3 bases from J; junction bases left unmatched: 7. The germline V gene encodes CDR1 MNHEY and CDR2 SMNVEV (reference sequence). This CDR3 is CASSSTGGGANVLTF. The CDR3 DNA reads as TGTGCCAGCTCTTCGACGGGGGGTGGGGCCAACGTCCTGACTTTC.

V gene TRBV4-3 combines with J gene TRBJ2-1; TRBD2 might be the D (5 bases). Trimming pared 3 bases from V and 10 bases from J, leaving 13 bases between. Germline V lookup: CDR1 LGHNA, CDR2 YSLEER. The CDR3 totals 13 residues. The CDR3 spells CASSQESGQEQFF. The CDR3 region has the DNA TGCGCCAGCAGCCAGGAAAGCGGCCAGGAGCAGTTCTTC.

As regards this clone: This may stem from a read error, because a much larger clone lies one nucleotide away. The genes are TRBV7-2 and TRBJ2-3; D not resolved. CDR3 length equals 12 residues. Looked up from germline, CDR1 is SGHTA and CDR2 is FQGNSA. Between the trimmed V and J ends, which lost 3 bases and 2 bases, there was a span of 3 bases. CDR3 in amino acids: CASSFYTDTQYF. CDR3 in DNA: TGTGCCAGCAGCTTTTACACAGATACGCAGTATTTT. Complete variable domain (other parts from reference TRBV7-2 and TRBJ2-3): GAGVSQSPSNKVTEKGKDVELRCDPISGHTALYWYRQSLGQGLEFLIYFQGNSAPDKSGLPSDRFSAERTGGSVSTLTIQRTQQEDSAVYLCASSFYTDTQYFGPGTRLTVL.

The chain's CDR3 is CASSQPLAGGHQETQYF. CDR3 DNA: TGTGCCAGCAGCCAACCCCTAGCGGGAGGCCACCAAGAGACCCAGTACTTC. The chain joins TRBV4-2 to TRBJ2-5, with 11 nucleotides matching TRBD2. The ends lost 2 bases at V and 0 bases at J; junction bases unmatched: 5. The CDR3 has 17 amino acids. CDR1 is LGHNA, CDR2 YNFKEQ, per germline.

This clone came up a few times. The chain combines TRBV19 with TRBJ1-4, with D unclear. The CDR3 length is 14 residues. The germline CDR1 and CDR2 sequences are LNHDA and SQIVND (reference sequence). Trimming removed 7 bases from V and 0 bases from J, with 9 bases in between. CDR3 sequence: CASTDTATNEKLFF. Here the CDR3 DNA reads TGTGCCAGTACCGATACAGCAACTAATGAAAAACTGTTTTTT.

The gene calls are TRBV19 and TRBJ2-2, with 9 bases lining up with TRBD1. Trimming removed 7 bases from V and 6 bases from J; junction bases left unmatched: 12. The CDR3 loop spans 16 amino acids. Germline CDR1 reads LNHDA; CDR2 reads SQIVND (reference sequence). CDR3 region: CASMGAGQGFSGELFF. Written as DNA, the CDR3 is TGTGCCAGTATGGGCGCGGGACAGGGTTTTTCCGGGGAGCTGTTTTTT.

This clone was picked up a small number of times. The rearrangement links TRBV7-2 to TRBJ2-4; D gene ambiguous. With 1 base removed from V and 4 bases from J, the gap between germline ends came to 11 bases. CDR3 length: 15 amino acids. CDR1 and CDR2 (germline): SGHTA, FQGNSA. The chain's CDR3 is CASSLELGSKNIQYF. DNA of the CDR3: TGTGCCAGCAGCTTAGAGTTGGGGTCTAAAAACATTCAGTACTTC. The full variable domain, in which reference TRBV7-2 and TRBJ2-4 provide the parts outside the CDR3, is GAGVSQSPSNKVTEKGKDVELRCDPISGHTALYWYRQSLGQGLEFLIYFQGNSAPDKSGLPSDRFSAERTGGSVSTLTIQRTQQEDSAVYLCASSLELGSKNIQYFGAGTRLSVL.

The gene calls are TRBV6-4 and TRBJ1-2; maybe TRBD1 (5 bases). V was shortened by 6 bases and J by 2 bases, with 10 bases between the two germline ends. Germline values: CDR1 MRHNA, CDR2 SNTAGT. CDR3 length equals 13 residues. CDR3: CASRPGGNYGYTF. The CDR3 DNA reads TGTGCCAGCAGACCGGGGGGGAACTATGGCTACACCTTC.

The chain links TRBV7-8 to TRBJ2-2; D gene uncertain. CDR3 length: 15 residues. V dropped 3 bases and J dropped 1 base, with 9 bases sitting between them. Germline CDR1 and CDR2: SGHVS and FQNEAQ. Written as DNA, the CDR3 is TGTGCCAGCAGCTTTGGCGAGAGGAACACCGGGGAGCTGTTTTTT. Amino acid sequence: CASSFGERNTGELFF.